The present entry profiles one TCR beta chain with its context. V shed 11 bases and J shed 0 bases, with 11 bases lying between them. The CDR3 runs 13 residues. The V gene's germline CDR1 is SNHLY and CDR2 FYNNEI. The entry originates in a study of blood T cell repertoires in COVID-19. Study processing details: Reference gene primer amplification yielded estimated nucleated cell counts. Measured with immunoSEQ multiplex PCR; TCRdb has only the in-frame clones, and not every one. V and J calls and clone size are as listed in that table; D and trimming were resolved from the DNA. The sample records under 200,000 clones, roughly 90% being singletons.

This clonotype was obtained from a woman between 45 and 65 years old who had recovered from COVID-19. The chain couples TRBV2 to TRBJ1-3; TRBD1 is a possible D gene (5 bases). Sequencing was carried out using PBMCs or T cells enriched from blood (not recorded which). Here the CDR3 reads CAVWGGSGNTIYF. The CDR3 bases are TGTGCCGTCTGGGGGGGCTCTGGAAACACCATATATTTT.